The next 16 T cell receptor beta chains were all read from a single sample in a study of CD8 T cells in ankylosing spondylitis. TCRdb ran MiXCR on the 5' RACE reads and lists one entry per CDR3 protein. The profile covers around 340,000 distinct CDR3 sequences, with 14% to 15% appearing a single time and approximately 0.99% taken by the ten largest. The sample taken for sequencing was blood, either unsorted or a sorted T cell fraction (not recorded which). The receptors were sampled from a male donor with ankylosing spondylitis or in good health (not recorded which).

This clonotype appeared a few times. CDR3 sequence: CASSPSGTVGETQYF. CDR3 DNA sequence: TGTGCCAGCAGCCCATCCGGGACAGTGGGAGAGACCCAGTACTTC. The chain couples TRBV2 to TRBJ2-5; 7 nucleotides line up with TRBD1. J gave up 4 bases and V 6 bases, and 11 bases lay outside the gene matches. Looked up from germline, CDR1 is SNHLY and CDR2 is FYNNEI. The length of the CDR3 is 15 residues.

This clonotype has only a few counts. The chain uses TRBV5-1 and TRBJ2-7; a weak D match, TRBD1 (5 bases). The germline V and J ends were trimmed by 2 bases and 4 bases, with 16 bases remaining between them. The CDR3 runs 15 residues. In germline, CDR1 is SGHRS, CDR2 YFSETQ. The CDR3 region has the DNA TGCGCCAGCAGCTTCGGAGCGACAGACGAGTACGAGCAGTACTTC. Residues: CASSFGATDEYEQYF. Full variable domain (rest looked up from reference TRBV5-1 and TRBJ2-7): KAGVTQTPRYLIKTRGQQVTLSCSPISGHRSVSWYQQTPGQGLQFLFEYFSETQRNKGNFPGRFSGRQFSNSRSEMNVSTLELGDSALYLCASSFGATDEYEQYFGPGTRLTVT.

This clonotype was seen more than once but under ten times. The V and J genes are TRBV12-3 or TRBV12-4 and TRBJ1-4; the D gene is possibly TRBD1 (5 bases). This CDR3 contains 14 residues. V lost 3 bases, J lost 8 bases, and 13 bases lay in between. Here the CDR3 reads CASSFGQGAEKLFF. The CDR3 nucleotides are TGTGCCAGCAGTTTTGGGCAGGGCGCGGAAAAACTGTTTTTT.

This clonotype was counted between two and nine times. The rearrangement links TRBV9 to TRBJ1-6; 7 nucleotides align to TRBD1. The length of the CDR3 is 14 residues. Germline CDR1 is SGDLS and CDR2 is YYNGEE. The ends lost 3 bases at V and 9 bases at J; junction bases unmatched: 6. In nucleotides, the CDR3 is TGTGCCAGCAGCGCAGGGACAGCAGGTTCACCCCTCCACTTT. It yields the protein CASSAGTAGSPLHF.

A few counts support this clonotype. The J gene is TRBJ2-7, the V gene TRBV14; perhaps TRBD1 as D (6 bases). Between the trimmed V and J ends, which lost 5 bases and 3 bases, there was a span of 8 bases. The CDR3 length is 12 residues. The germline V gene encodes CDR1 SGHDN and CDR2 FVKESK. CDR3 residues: CASSAQGYEQYF. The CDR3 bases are TGTGCCAGCAGCGCACAGGGCTACGAGCAGTACTTC.

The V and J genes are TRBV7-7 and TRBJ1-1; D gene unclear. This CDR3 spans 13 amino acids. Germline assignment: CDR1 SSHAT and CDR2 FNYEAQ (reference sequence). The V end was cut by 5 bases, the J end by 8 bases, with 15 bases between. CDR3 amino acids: CASSRERATEAFF. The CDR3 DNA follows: TGTGCCAGCAGCCGTGAGCGCGCCACGGAAGCTTTCTTT.

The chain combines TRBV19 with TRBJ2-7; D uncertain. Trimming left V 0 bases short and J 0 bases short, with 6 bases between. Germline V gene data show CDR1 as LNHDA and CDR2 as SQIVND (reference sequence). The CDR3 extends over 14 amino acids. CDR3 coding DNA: TGTGCCAGTAGTATAGAGAGACACTCCTACGAGCAGTACTTC. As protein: CASSIERHSYEQYF.

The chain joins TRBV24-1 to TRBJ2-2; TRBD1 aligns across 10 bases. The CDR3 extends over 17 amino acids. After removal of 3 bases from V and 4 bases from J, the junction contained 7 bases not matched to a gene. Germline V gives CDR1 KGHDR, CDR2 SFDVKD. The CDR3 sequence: CATSDPGTGAGTGELFF. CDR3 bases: TGTGCCACCAGTGATCCCGGGACAGGGGCAGGCACCGGGGAGCTGTTTTTT.

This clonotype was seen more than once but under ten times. As DNA, the CDR3 is TGCGCCAGCAGCTTGGGGAGCGGGACGTCTACGGCCGGCGAGTTCTTC. Its protein is CASSLGSGTSTAGEFF. The J gene is TRBJ2-1, the V gene TRBV5-1, with 7 bases lining up with TRBD2. The CDR3 sequence is 16 residues long. In germline, CDR1 is SGHRS, CDR2 YFSETQ. The V segment lost 0 bases and the J segment 14 bases; nucleotides outside the gene matches: 17.

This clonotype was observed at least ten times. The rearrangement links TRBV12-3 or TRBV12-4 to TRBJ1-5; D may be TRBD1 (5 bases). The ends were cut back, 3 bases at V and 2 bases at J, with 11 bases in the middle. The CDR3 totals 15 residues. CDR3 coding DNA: TGTGCCAGCAGTTTTTCCCAGGGAGGCAATCAGCCCCAGCATTTT. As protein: CASSFSQGGNQPQHF.

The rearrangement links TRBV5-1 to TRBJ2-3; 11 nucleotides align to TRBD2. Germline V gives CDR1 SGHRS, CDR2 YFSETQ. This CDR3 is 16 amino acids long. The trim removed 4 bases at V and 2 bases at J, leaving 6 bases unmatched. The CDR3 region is CASSPGLAASTDTQYF. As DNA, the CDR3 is TGCGCCAGCAGCCCGGGACTAGCGGCTTCCACAGATACGCAGTATTTT.

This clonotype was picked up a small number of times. In nucleotides, the CDR3 is TGCGCCAGCAGCCAGGCCACCCCAGGGCCCAATGAGCAGTTCTTC. Protein: CASSQATPGPNEQFF. The V gene is TRBV4-1, the J gene TRBJ2-1; TRBD1 is a possible D gene (5 bases). This CDR3 region has 15 residues. The V end lost 3 bases, the J end lost 6 bases, and 15 bases lay between the germline ends. Per germline, CDR1 MGHRA and CDR2 YSYEKL.

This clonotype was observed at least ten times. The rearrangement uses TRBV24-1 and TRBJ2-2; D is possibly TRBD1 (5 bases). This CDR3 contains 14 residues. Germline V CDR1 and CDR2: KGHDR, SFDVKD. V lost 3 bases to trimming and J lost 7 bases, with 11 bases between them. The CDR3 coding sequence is TGTGCCACCAGTGATCCCCGTAGGGGCGGGGAGCTGTTTTTT. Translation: CATSDPRRGGELFF.

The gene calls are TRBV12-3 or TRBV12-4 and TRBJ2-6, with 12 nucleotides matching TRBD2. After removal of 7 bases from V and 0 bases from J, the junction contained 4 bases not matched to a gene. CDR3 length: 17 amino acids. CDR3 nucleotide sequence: TGTGCCAGCACTCTAGCGGGGGGGCCCTCTGGGGCCAACGTCCTGACTTTC. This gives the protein CASTLAGGPSGANVLTF.

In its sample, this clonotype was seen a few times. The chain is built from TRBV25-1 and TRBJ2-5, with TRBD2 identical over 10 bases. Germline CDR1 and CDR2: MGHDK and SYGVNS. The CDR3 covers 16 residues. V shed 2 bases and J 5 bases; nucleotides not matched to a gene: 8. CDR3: CASSEGVAGGLETQYF. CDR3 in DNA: TGTGCCAGCAGTGAAGGGGTAGCGGGAGGCCTGGAGACCCAGTACTTC.

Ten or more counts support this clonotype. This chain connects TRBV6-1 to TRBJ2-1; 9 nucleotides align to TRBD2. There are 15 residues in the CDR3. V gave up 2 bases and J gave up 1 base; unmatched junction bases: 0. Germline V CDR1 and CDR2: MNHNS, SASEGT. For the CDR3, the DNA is TGTGCCAGCAGTGAACTAGCGGGGTCCTACAATGAGCAGTTCTTC. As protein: CASSELAGSYNEQFF.